The 4 T cell receptor beta chains below come from one sample, sequenced in a study of vaccination and CD4 T cells after COVID-19. The Oncomine TCR Beta short-read assay was applied to DNA of cultured CD4+ T cells. MiXCR was run by TCRdb on the PCR reads, yielding one entry per CDR3 protein. The sample has approximately 12,000 distinct CDR3 sequences; about 29% are singletons. Documented treatment: roughly nine-day PBMC culture with coronavirus spike peptide pools or control peptides (ViraFEST assay). What these receptors recognize is not known. The sample was cultured CD4+ T cells from blood. These receptors originate from a human donor with COVID-19.

The chain has TRBV15 and TRBJ2-7, with a possible D match to TRBD1 (6 bases). V was shortened by 0 bases and J by 6 bases, with 9 bases between the two germline ends. The CDR3 is 13 residues long. CDR1 LNHNV and CDR2 YYDKDF come from the germline V gene (reference sequence). The CDR3 reads CATSRDGQIEQYF. DNA of the CDR3: TGTGCCACCAGCAGAGATGGACAGATCGAGCAGTACTTC.

This clonotype was detected a few times. The chain has TRBV28 and TRBJ1-1; D gene unclear. Germline-derived CDR1 and CDR2 are MDHEN and SYDVKM. V lost 4 bases, J lost 0 bases, and 9 bases lay in between. There are 14 residues in the CDR3. CDR3 loop: CASSSPSMNTEAFF. In nucleotides, the CDR3 is TGTGCCAGCAGTTCCCCGTCCATGAACACTGAAGCTTTCTTT.

This clonotype came up a few times. The V gene is TRBV27, the J gene TRBJ2-7; D gene unclear. Looked up from germline, CDR1 is MNHEY and CDR2 is SMNVEV (reference sequence). V lost 5 bases to trimming and J lost 0 bases, with 11 bases between them. This CDR3 spans 14 amino acids. The CDR3 DNA reads TGTGCCAGCAGTCCCTTCCTCCCCTCCTACGAGCAGTACTTC. Its protein is CASSPFLPSYEQYF.

This clonotype was detected only a few times. The V call is TRBV20-1, the J call TRBJ2-5; TRBD2 matches 11 bases. After removal of 1 base from V and 5 bases from J, the junction contained 0 bases not matched to a gene. CDR1 is DFQATT and CDR2 is SNEGSKA in the germline V gene (reference sequence). The CDR3 consists of 13 residues. CDR3 loop: CSARASGGETQYF. The CDR3 coding sequence is TGCAGTGCTAGAGCTAGCGGGGGGGAGACCCAGTACTTC.